The present entry profiles one T cell receptor (beta chain) with its context. The target antigen is unknown. PBMC samples from each donor numbered at least one pre-ART and at least two post-ART. None of the participants with HIV were treated outside the United States. Assay version v3.0 of immunoSEQ was used, and it was run at survey level. The repertoire was sequenced with immunoSEQ multiplex PCR; TCRdb's copy has only in-frame clones and lacks some. The table includes about 7,100 clones, roughly 80% detected once. The V gene's germline CDR1 is SGHAT and CDR2 FQNNGV. The CDR3 extends over 13 amino acids. The V end lost 1 base, the J end lost 2 bases, and 6 bases lay between the germline ends. This sample is part of a study of long-term antiretroviral therapy in people with HIV. Broader study findings: Clonal populations expanded prior to ART predominated within the repertoire at all time points. No data on ART adherence, viral resistance or therapy changes.

This sequence originates from a man aged 35 to 55 with HIV. The chain uses TRBV11-2 and TRBJ2-7; perhaps TRBD1 as D (5 bases). The sequences come from unsorted PBMCs, collected 1.1 years after starting antiretroviral therapy. The CDR3 is CASSLVQAYEQYF. The CDR3 bases are TGTGCCAGCAGCTTAGTACAGGCCTACGAGCAGTACTTC.